This TCR beta chain was recovered during a study of CXCR3-negative and CXCR3-positive naive CD8 T cells. This CDR3 comprises 14 residues. Germline V lookup: CDR1 SGHTA, CDR2 FQGNSA. 5' RACE that incorporated UMI labels was used to prepare the TRB cDNA libraries. TCRdb reanalyzed the 5' RACE reads and collapses them to one entry per CDR3 protein, without DNA. Its clone listing holds about 43,000 distinct CDR3 sequences. The sequence derives from a human donor in good health. Some clones in this sample may be carry-over from other donors' samples. The source material was memory CD8+ T cells from blood. The genes are TRBV7-2 and TRBJ1-4. CDR3 sequence: CASSLLAGTEKLFF.